This T cell receptor (beta chain) emerged from a study of cytomegalovirus exposure and HLA in healthy donors. This CDR3 spans 14 amino acids. V gave up 6 bases and J gave up 2 bases; unmatched junction bases: 1. CDR1 SGHTA and CDR2 FQGNSA come from the germline V gene. This clone was picked up a small number of times. The table came from immunoSEQ multiplex PCR; TCRdb's copy has only in-frame clones and leaves some out. The table includes some 60,000 clones, 90% to 97% detected once. The specimen sequenced was PBMCs. This TCR came from a man younger than 30 in good health and CMV-seronegative. The rearrangement links TRBV7-2 to TRBJ2-5; 12 bases are shared with TRBD2. CDR3 residues: CASRLAGGQETQYF. DNA of the CDR3: TGTGCCAGCAGGCTAGCGGGAGGGCAAGAGACCCAGTACTTC.